This passage covers 14 T cell receptor beta chains from one sample sequenced in a study of OX40 agonist ivuxolimab in advanced cancers. Some clones are missing from TCRdb's copy, which holds only in-frame ones; the method was immunoSEQ multiplex PCR. The sample has tens of thousands of clones; around 90% are singletons. The sample in question was CD4+ or CD8+ T cells sorted from blood, obtained in a trial of the OX40 agonist ivuxolimab. These receptors originate from an adult with an advanced solid tumor such as melanoma, head and neck, liver or kidney cancer.

V is TRBV11-2 and J is TRBJ2-1; unclear D gene. CDR1 is SGHAT, CDR2 FQNNGV, per germline. The CDR3 runs 14 residues. Trimming removed 2 bases at V and 0 bases at J, with 5 bases between. The CDR3 region is CASSLFPSYNEQFF. In DNA form, the CDR3 reads TGTGCCAGCAGCTTATTCCCCTCCTACAATGAGCAGTTCTTC.

The V gene is TRBV5-5, the J gene TRBJ1-5, with D possibly being TRBD1 (6 bases). This CDR3 contains 15 residues. V was trimmed by 2 bases and J by 9 bases, leaving 18 bases between them. Germline V CDR1 and CDR2: SGHKS, YYEKEE (reference sequence). In nucleotides, the CDR3 is TGTGCCAGCAGCTTTAGGGACATTTTTGAATCGCCCCAGCATTTT. Amino acids: CASSFRDIFESPQHF.

The rearrangement joins TRBV6-5 to TRBJ1-1; D ambiguous. The CDR3 has 14 residues. CDR1 MNHEY and CDR2 SVGAGI come from the germline V gene. The ends were cut back, 4 bases at V and 7 bases at J, with 16 bases in the middle. This CDR3 is CASSSPGIGLEAFF. CDR3 coding DNA: TGTGCCAGCAGTTCCCCGGGGATCGGGCTTGAAGCTTTCTTT.

This sequence joins TRBV5-1 and TRBJ2-7; 9 bases are shared with TRBD2. Germline lookup yields CDR1 SGHRS and CDR2 YFSETQ. The V and J ends lost 0 bases and 7 bases, in that order; junction bases with no gene match: 5. This CDR3 comprises 14 residues. Here the CDR3 reads CASSLVAGVGEQYF. Written as DNA, the CDR3 is TGCGCCAGCAGCTTGGTAGCGGGAGTTGGGGAGCAGTACTTC.

The chain has TRBV10-3 and TRBJ1-5, with 8 bases aligning to TRBD1. The trim removed 6 bases at V and 4 bases at J, leaving 5 bases unmatched. CDR3 length: 14 residues. The germline gives CDR1 ENHRY, CDR2 SYGVKD. In DNA, the CDR3 is TGTGCCATCAGGGGGACAGGTAATAATCAGCCCCAGCATTTT. It translates to CAIRGTGNNQPQHF.

This chain joins TRBV5-1 and TRBJ2-1; 12 bases line up with TRBD2. V shed 0 bases, J shed 5 bases, and the junction held 6 bases outside the gene matches. The CDR3 spans 17 residues. Germline V gene data show CDR1 as SGHRS and CDR2 as YFSETQ. The CDR3 coding sequence is TGCGCCAGCAGCTTGGACCCCGGACTAGCGGGAAACAATGAGCAGTTCTTC. It translates to CASSLDPGLAGNNEQFF.

The chain has TRBV28 and TRBJ2-7; no firm D call. CDR3 length equals 12 residues. Per the germline V gene, CDR1 is MDHEN and CDR2 is SYDVKM. The V and J ends lost 10 bases and 3 bases respectively, with 13 bases between them. The CDR3 region is CATSGPHYEQYF. As DNA, the CDR3 is TGTGCCACCTCCGGGCCTCACTACGAGCAGTACTTC.

This chain connects TRBV5-1 to TRBJ2-7; the D gene is possibly TRBD1 (5 bases). Germline lookup yields CDR1 SGHRS and CDR2 YFSETQ. The V end lost 4 bases, the J end lost 2 bases, and 25 bases lay between the germline ends. The CDR3 sequence is 18 residues long. The CDR3 nucleotides read TGCGCCAGCAGCGTAGGGGTGTTGTTGGACCGACCCACCTACGAGCAGTACTTC. Protein: CASSVGVLLDRPTYEQYF. The full variable domain, its missing parts supplied by reference TRBV5-1 and TRBJ2-7, is KAGVTQTPRYLIKTRGQQVTLSCSPISGHRSVSWYQQTPGQGLQFLFEYFSETQRNKGNFPGRFSGRQFSNSRSEMNVSTLELGDSALYLCASSVGVLLDRPTYEQYFGPGTRLTVT.

J is TRBJ2-5 and V is TRBV18; weak D call: TRBD1 (6 bases). The J call may be wrong; the DNA end is better matched by TRBJ2-7. The CDR3 extends over 15 amino acids. CDR1 is KGHSH and CDR2 is LQKENI in the germline V gene. The CDR3 protein is CASSPSQGSPYEQYF. DNA of the CDR3: TGTGCCAGCTCACCAAGTCAGGGGAGCCCCTACGAGCAGTACTTC.

In its sample, this clone was seen once. The J gene is TRBJ1-2, the V gene TRBV4-1; 12 positions match TRBD1. J lost 7 bases, V lost 0 bases, and 9 bases had no gene match. Germline CDR1 MGHRA, CDR2 YSYEKL. The CDR3 loop spans 17 amino acids. CDR3 nucleotides: TGCGCCAGCAGCCAAGATTGGGGGACAGGGGGCGCGGGTGGCTACACCTTC. Amino acids: CASSQDWGTGGAGGYTF.

This rearrangement joins TRBV19 to TRBJ2-1; D assignment may be TRBD1 or TRBD2 (5 bases each). The CDR3 length is 17 residues. Trimming shortened V by 0 bases and J by 1 base, and 13 bases separated the two germline ends. The germline V gene has CDR1 LNHDA and CDR2 SQIVND (reference sequence). The CDR3 bases are TGTGCCAGTAGTATAGATCTATCTGGGGGATCCTACAATGAGCAGTTCTTC. Its translation: CASSIDLSGGSYNEQFF.

The chain recombines TRBV9 with TRBJ2-6; TRBD1 matches 7 bases. This CDR3 contains 16 residues. Germline V gene sequence: CDR1 SGDLS, CDR2 YYNGEE. The V and J ends lost 4 bases and 0 bases, in that order; junction bases with no gene match: 4. CDR3 residues: CASSLDRVSGANVLTF. CDR3 DNA: TGTGCCAGCAGCTTAGACAGGGTCTCTGGGGCCAACGTCCTGACTTTC.

V gene TRBV14 combines with J gene TRBJ2-1; no definite D call. Germline V gene data show CDR1 as SGHDN and CDR2 as FVKESK. The CDR3 contains 15 residues. The V and J ends lost 0 bases and 3 bases respectively, with 9 bases between them. The CDR3 DNA is TGTGCCAGCAGCCAAGAGTTGCTGTACTACAATGAGCAGTTCTTC. Its protein product is CASSQELLYYNEQFF.

The gene calls are TRBV28 and TRBJ1-1; D unclear. V lost 3 bases and J 6 bases, leaving 8 bases between the germline ends. Germline CDR1 and CDR2: MDHEN and SYDVKM. This CDR3 region has 12 residues. CDR3 in amino acids: CASSLRWAEAFF. The DNA of the CDR3 is TGTGCCAGCAGTTTGCGGTGGGCTGAAGCTTTCTTT.